This T cell receptor beta chain was recorded in a study of blood T cell repertoires in COVID-19. The participants were between roughly 18 and 100 years old and came from about two dozen US areas. Donors of Cohort 3 who recovered were those that had two negative PCRs, clearance, or symptom resolution. Source study methods: How many nucleated cells were present was estimated from reference gene primer amplification. Method: immunoSEQ multiplex PCR; TCRdb's copy keeps in-frame clones and lacks some. V, J and clone size were drawn from that table, and D and trimming were deduced from the DNA. Here the sample spans fewer than 450,000 clones, roughly 88% being singletons. This TCR came from a man between 18 and 35 years old who had recovered from COVID-19. Sequencing was carried out using PBMCs or T cells enriched from blood (not recorded which).

CDR3 sequence (DNA): TGTGCCAGCAGTAGGCGGGTGAAACCCTACGAGCAGTACTTC. This gives the protein CASSRRVKPYEQYF. V is TRBV28 and J is TRBJ2-7; D is perhaps TRBD2 (5 bases). Germline lookup yields CDR1 MDHEN and CDR2 SYDVKM. The CDR3 runs to 14 residues. Between the trimmed V and J ends, which lost 5 bases and 2 bases, there was a span of 13 bases.